These T cell receptor beta chains were read from a single sample in a study of T cells after yellow fever vaccination. MiXCR, applied by TCRdb to the 5' RACE reads, yields one record per CDR3 protein. The sample lists roughly 240,000 distinct CDR3 sequences, approximately 6.3% occurring once. Sequencing was performed on CD4+ T cells sorted from PBMCs, taken on the day of the yellow fever booster vaccination. All receptors come from a man aged 25-45 years who received the YFV17D yellow fever vaccine. The conserved cysteine and the conserved F or W are not part of the CDR3 here. Fields, in order: J gene, V gene, CDR3 protein.

TRBJ2-7	TRBV7-2	ASSLRRAGENEQY
TRBJ2-1	TRBV30	AWSPTSLAGGPGGSNEQF
TRBJ1-5	TRBV20-1	SVRQELYQPQH
TRBJ2-3	TRBV12-3/TRBV12-4	ASSPGDSGRVDTQY
TRBJ2-4	TRBV28	ASGGNFGIQY
TRBJ2-7	TRBV18	ASSPQLADEQY
TRBJ2-7	TRBV3-1	ASRQADYEQY
TRBJ2-7	TRBV9	ASSVESSPWEQY
TRBJ2-7	TRBV5-1	ASSLGTGEPRTYEQY
TRBJ2-7	TRBV14	ASSADSGSWREQY
TRBJ2-1	TRBV27	ASSLSAPRGQF
TRBJ2-3	TRBV6-5	ASVGGRASTDTQY
TRBJ2-3	TRBV7-3	ASSPLAGTFTDTQY
TRBJ2-5	TRBV7-6	ASRGIETQY
TRBJ2-2	TRBV24-1	ATSDPPGAGNTGELF
TRBJ2-1	TRBV7-9	ASSLLTRTSGNNEQF
TRBJ2-7	TRBV24-1	ATSPTTGTGSSYEQY
TRBJ2-2	TRBV5-4	ASSFGTANTGELF
TRBJ2-3	TRBV20-1	SASLPGSTDTQY
TRBJ1-1	TRBV4-1	ASSQSSVKGTEAF